The present T cell receptor (beta chain) was sequenced within a study of T cell changes during pregnancy in multiple sclerosis. TCRdb keeps only in-frame clones here, not all; method: immunoSEQ multiplex PCR. This sample yields about 60,000 clones, of which 90% to 95% are seen a single time; 0.15% to 0.2% belongs to the top ten. Sequencing used CD4+ T cells from peripheral blood mononuclear cells, obtained in the second trimester of pregnancy. This receptor was taken from a female donor with multiple sclerosis, enrolled in a pregnancy study.

CDR3 sequence (DNA): TGCGCCAGCAGCTTAGGAGGGGCACCCAGCACAGATACGCAGTATTTT. Translating it yields CASSLGGAPSTDTQYF. J is TRBJ2-3 and V is TRBV5-1; tentative D call: TRBD2 (6 bases). V lost 2 bases and J 0 bases, leaving 13 bases between the germline ends. CDR3 length: 16 amino acids. Germline assignment: CDR1 SGHRS and CDR2 YFSETQ.